What follows are 5 T cell receptor beta chains derived from one specimen sequenced in a study of neurological immune-mediated disorders (dated by TCRdb to between 2017 and 2020). The protocol used for the library was 5' RACE. The reads were generated on an Illumina HiSeq 2500. Clones were called with MiXCR by TCRdb after fastp trimmed the public reads at Q25, and only in-frame beta chains were retained. Entries are consolidated by CDR3 protein sequence, retaining the most common genes and DNA. This sample lists under 75,000 distinct CDR3 sequences; 2.5% to 3.5% were detected once. Of the sample, roughly 5.2% falls within the top ten clones. Material for sequencing was PBMCs. The receptor source for this set is a woman aged 50 to 60 with multiple sclerosis.

This clonotype has ten or more counts. This chain connects TRBV3-1 to TRBJ2-1; TRBD1 agrees at 9 bases. The length of the CDR3 is 13 residues. V shed 6 bases, J shed 6 bases, and the junction held 3 bases outside the gene matches. CDR1 and CDR2 (germline): LGHDT, YNNKEL (reference sequence). The DNA for the CDR3 is TGTGCCAGCAGACTGACAGGGGGCAATGAGCAGTTCTTC. Amino acids: CASRLTGGNEQFF.

This clonotype was seen many times. This chain connects TRBV5-1 to TRBJ2-4; TRBD2 matches at 7 bases. The J segment lost 1 base and the V segment lost 4 bases, leaving 8 bases of the junction unmatched. Germline V gives CDR1 SGHRS, CDR2 YFSETQ. The CDR3 is made up of 16 amino acids. The CDR3 coding sequence is TGCGCCAGCAGCCCGGCTACCGGGGGGGCCAAAAACATTCAGTACTTC. Translated, it gives CASSPATGGAKNIQYF.

This clonotype was seen many times. The gene calls are TRBV5-1 and TRBJ2-2; D unclear. The germline V and J ends were trimmed by 7 bases and 0 bases, with 13 bases remaining between them. The CDR3 sequence is 15 residues long. The V gene's germline CDR1 is SGHRS and CDR2 YFSETQ. For the CDR3, the DNA is TGCGCCAGCCAGATAGCTCTCGCGAACACCGGGGAGCTGTTTTTT. Translating gives CASQIALANTGELFF.

This clonotype was observed many times. The chain uses TRBV6-5 and TRBJ2-3; the match to TRBD2 covers 10 bases. Germline loops: CDR1 MNHEY, CDR2 SVGAGI. CDR3 length: 15 residues. V was pared by 7 bases and J by 1 base, with 5 bases of the junction left unmatched. Here the CDR3 DNA reads TGTGCCAGCACCGCCGGGACTAGCGGCACAGATACGCAGTATTTT. It translates to CASTAGTSGTDTQYF.

This clonotype was counted many times. The chain carries TRBV15 and TRBJ2-3; 13 nucleotides agree with TRBD2. This CDR3 is built from 16 residues. V lost 5 bases to trimming and J lost 2 bases; unmatched junction nucleotides: 4. From germline, CDR1 is LNHNV and CDR2 YYDKDF (reference sequence). Here the CDR3 reads CATSWTSGRLTDTQYF. The CDR3 DNA is TGTGCCACCAGCTGGACTAGCGGGAGACTCACAGATACGCAGTATTTT.